This T cell receptor beta chain originates from a study of blood T cell repertoires in COVID-19. Study overall: COVID-19 samples collected from the United States, Italy and Spain covered acute and convalescent phases. PBMCs, B-cell-depleted T cells, or T cells provided the cDNA or gDNA that made up the material.

Germline V lookup: CDR1 KGHSH, CDR2 LQKENI. Trimming took 3 bases from V and 8 from J, leaving 10 bases between them. The CDR3 extends over 12 amino acids. Original methodology: It was from reference gene primer amplification that nucleated cell counts were estimated. Some clones are missing from TCRdb's copy, which holds only in-frame ones; the method was immunoSEQ multiplex PCR. V and J calls and clone size are those listed in that table; D and trimming were worked out from the DNA. The table includes hundreds of thousands of clones, more than 75% detected once. V usage is TRBV18 and J usage is TRBJ1-2; D gene ambiguous. The TCR comes from a young woman who had recovered from COVID-19. The sequenced material came from peripheral blood. CDR3 sequence (DNA): TGTGCCAGCTCACCGACTAACTGGGGCTACACCTTC. Amino acids: CASSPTNWGYTF.